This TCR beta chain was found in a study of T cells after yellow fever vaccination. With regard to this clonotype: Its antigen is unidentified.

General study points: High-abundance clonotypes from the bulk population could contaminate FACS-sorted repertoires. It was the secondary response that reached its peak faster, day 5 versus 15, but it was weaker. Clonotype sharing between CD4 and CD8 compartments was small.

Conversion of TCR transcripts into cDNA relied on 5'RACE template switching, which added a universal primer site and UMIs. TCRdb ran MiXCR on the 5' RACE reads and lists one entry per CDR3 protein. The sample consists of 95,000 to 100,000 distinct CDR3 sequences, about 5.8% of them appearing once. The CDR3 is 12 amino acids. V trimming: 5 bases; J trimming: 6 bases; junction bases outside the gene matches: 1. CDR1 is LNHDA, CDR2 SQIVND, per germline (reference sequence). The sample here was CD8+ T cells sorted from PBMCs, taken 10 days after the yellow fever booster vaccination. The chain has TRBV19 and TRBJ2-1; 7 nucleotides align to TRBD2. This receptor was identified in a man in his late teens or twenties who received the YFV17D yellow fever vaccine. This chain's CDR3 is CASSWGGNEQFF. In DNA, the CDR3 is TGTGCCAGTAGTTGGGGGGGCAATGAGCAGTTCTTC. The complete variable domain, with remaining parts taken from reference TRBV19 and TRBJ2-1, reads DGGITQSPKYLFRKEGQNVTLSCEQNLNHDAMYWYRQDPGQGLRLIYYSQIVNDFQKGDIAEGYSVSREKKESFPLTVTSAQKNPTAFYLCASSWGGNEQFFGPGTRLTVL.